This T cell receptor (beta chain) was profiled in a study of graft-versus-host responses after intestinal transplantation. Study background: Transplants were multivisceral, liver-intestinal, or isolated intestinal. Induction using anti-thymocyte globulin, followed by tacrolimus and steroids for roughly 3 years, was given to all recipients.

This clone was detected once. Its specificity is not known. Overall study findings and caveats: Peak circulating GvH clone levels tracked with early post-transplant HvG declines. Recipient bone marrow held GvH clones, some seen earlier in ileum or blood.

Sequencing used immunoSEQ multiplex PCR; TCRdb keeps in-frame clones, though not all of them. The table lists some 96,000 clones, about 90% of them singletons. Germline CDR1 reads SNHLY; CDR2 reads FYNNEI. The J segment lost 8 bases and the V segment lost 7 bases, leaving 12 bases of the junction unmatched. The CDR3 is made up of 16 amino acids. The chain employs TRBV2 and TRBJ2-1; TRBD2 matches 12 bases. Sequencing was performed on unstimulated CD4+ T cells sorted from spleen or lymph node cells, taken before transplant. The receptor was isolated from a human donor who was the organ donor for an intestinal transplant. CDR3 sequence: CASTTRRLAGVDEQFF. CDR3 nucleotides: TGTGCCAGCACTACGAGGCGACTAGCGGGGGTGGATGAGCAGTTCTTC.